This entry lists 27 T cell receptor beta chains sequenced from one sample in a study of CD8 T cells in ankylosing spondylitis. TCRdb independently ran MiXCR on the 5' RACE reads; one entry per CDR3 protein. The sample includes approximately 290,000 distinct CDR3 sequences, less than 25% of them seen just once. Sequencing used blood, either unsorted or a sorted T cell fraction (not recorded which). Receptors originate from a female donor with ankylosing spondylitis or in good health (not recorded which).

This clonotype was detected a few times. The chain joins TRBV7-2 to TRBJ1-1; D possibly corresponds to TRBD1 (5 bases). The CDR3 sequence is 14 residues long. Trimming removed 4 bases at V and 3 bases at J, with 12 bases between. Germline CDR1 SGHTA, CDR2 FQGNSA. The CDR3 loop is CASSSRVVDTEAFF. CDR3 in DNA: TGTGCCAGCAGCTCCAGGGTGGTGGACACTGAAGCTTTCTTT.

The CDR3 loop reads CASSEPSGPTDTQYF. Written as DNA, the CDR3 is TGCGCCAGCAGTGAGCCTAGCGGACCCACAGATACGCAGTATTTT. V and J are TRBV10-1 and TRBJ2-3; the match to TRBD2 covers 7 bases. Per the germline V gene, CDR1 is WNHNN and CDR2 is SYGVQD (reference sequence). The CDR3 extends over 15 amino acids. Trimming cost V 2 bases and J 2 bases; bases outside gene matches: 4.

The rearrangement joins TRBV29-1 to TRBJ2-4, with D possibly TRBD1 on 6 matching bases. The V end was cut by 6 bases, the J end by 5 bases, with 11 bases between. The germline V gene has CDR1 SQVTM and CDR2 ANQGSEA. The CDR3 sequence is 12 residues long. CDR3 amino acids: CSVVQGQNIQYF. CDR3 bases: TGCAGCGTAGTACAGGGTCAAAACATTCAGTACTTC.

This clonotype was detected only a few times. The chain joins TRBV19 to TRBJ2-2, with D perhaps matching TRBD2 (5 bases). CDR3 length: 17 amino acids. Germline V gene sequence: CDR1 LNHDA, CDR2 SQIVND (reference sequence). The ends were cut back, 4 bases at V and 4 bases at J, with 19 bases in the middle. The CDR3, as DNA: TGTGCCAGTAGTAAGCCGAGGGCAGCCACCGGCACCGGGGAGCTGTTTTTT. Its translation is CASSKPRAATGTGELFF.

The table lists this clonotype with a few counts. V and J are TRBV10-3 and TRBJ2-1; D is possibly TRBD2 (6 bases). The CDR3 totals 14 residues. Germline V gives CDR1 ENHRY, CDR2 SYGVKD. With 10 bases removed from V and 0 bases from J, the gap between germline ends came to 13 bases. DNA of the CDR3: TGTGCCACCTGCCTCGGGGGCTCCTACAATGAGCAGTTCTTC. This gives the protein CATCLGGSYNEQFF.

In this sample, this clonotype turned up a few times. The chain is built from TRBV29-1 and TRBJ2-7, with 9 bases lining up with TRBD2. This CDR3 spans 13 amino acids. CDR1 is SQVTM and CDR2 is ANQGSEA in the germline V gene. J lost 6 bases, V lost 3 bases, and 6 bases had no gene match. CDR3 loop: CSVEGVAGVEQYF. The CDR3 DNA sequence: TGCAGCGTTGAGGGTGTAGCGGGAGTCGAGCAGTACTTC.

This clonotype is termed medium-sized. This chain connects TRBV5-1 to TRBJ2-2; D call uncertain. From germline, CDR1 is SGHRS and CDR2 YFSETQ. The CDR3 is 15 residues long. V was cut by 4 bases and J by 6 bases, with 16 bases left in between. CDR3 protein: CASSPSFLGSGELFF. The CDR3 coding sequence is TGCGCCAGCAGCCCGTCGTTCCTAGGGTCCGGGGAGCTGTTTTTT.

CDR3 protein: CASSYVAGGNEQFF. DNA for the CDR3: TGTGCCAGCAGTTACGTGGCGGGAGGGAATGAGCAGTTCTTC. The rearrangement joins TRBV6-5 to TRBJ2-1; 9 bases map to TRBD2. There are 14 residues in the CDR3. Germline values: CDR1 MNHEY, CDR2 SVGAGI. V lost 2 bases, J lost 7 bases, and 3 bases stayed unmatched.

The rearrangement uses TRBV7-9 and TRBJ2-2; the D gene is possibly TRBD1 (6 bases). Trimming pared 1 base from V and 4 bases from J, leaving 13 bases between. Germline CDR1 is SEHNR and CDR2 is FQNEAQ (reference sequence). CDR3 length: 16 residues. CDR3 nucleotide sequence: TGTGCCAGCAGCTTAGGGGGACAAGGCTTCACCGGGGAGCTGTTTTTT. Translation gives CASSLGGQGFTGELFF.

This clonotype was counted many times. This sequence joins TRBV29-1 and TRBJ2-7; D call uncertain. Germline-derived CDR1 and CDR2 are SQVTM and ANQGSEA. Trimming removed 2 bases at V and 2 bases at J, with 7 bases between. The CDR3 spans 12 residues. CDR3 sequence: CSVETGTYEQYF. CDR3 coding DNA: TGCAGCGTTGAAACGGGTACCTACGAGCAGTACTTC.

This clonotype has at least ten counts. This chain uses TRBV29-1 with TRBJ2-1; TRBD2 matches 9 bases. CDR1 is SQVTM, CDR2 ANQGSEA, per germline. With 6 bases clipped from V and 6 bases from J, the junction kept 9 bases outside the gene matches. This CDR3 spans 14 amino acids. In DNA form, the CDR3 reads TGCAGCGTCTCAGTGACTAGCGGTGTCAATGAGCAGTTCTTC. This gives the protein CSVSVTSGVNEQFF.

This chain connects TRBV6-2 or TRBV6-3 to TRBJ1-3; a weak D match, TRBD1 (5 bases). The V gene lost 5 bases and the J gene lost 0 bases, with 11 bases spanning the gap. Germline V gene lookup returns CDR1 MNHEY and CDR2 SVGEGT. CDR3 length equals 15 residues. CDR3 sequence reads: CASSDGHHSGNTIYF. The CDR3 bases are TGTGCCAGCAGTGATGGACACCACTCTGGAAACACCATATATTTT.

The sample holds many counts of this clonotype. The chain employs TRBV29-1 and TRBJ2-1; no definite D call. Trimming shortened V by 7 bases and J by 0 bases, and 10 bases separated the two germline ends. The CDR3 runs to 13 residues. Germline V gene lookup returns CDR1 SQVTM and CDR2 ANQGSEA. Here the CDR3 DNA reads TGCAGCGCCGAGGACGGCTCCTACAATGAGCAGTTCTTC. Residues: CSAEDGSYNEQFF.

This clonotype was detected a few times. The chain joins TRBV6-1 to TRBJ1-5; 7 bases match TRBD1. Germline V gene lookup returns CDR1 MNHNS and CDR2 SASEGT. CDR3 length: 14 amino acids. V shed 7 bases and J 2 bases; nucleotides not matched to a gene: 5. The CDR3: CASTGGVGNQPQHF. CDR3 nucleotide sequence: TGTGCCAGCACAGGGGGGGTTGGCAATCAGCCCCAGCATTTT.

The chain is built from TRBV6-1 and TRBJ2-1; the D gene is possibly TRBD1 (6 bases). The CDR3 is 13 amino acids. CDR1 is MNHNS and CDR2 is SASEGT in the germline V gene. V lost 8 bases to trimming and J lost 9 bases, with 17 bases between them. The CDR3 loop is CASLQGFGTEQFF. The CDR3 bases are TGTGCCAGCCTACAGGGTTTCGGTACTGAGCAGTTCTTC.

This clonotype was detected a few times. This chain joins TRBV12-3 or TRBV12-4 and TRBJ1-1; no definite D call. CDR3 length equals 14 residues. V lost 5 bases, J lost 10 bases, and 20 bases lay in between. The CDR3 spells CASSTTWTPRRAFF. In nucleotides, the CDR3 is TGTGCCAGCAGTACGACATGGACCCCAAGAAGAGCTTTCTTT.

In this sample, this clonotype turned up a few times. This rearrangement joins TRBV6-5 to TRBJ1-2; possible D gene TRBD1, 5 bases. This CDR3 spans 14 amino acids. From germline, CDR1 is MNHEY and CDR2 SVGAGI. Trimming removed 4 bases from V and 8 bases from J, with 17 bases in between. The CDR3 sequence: CASSSGRWEWGYTF. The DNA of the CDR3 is TGTGCCAGCAGTTCAGGGCGATGGGAATGGGGCTACACCTTC.

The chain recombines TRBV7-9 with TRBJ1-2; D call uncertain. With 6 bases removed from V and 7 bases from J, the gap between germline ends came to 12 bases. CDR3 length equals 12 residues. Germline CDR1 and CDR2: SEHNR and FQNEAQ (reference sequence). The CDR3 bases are TGTGCCAGCAGTTCCTCGATCCCTGGCTACACCTTC. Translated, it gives CASSSSIPGYTF.

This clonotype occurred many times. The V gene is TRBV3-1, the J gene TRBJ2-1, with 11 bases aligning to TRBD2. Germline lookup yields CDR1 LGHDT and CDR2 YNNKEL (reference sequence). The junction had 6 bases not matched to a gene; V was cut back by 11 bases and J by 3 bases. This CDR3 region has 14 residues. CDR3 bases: TGTGCCTCCACTAGCGGGAGAGGCTACAATGAGCAGTTCTTC. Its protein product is CASTSGRGYNEQFF.

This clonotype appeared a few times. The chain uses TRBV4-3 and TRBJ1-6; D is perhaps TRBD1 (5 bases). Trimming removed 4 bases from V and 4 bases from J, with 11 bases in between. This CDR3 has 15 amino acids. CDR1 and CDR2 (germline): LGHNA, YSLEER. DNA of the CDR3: TGCGCCAGCAGCCGGAAGACAGATTATAATTCACCCCTCCACTTT. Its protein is CASSRKTDYNSPLHF.

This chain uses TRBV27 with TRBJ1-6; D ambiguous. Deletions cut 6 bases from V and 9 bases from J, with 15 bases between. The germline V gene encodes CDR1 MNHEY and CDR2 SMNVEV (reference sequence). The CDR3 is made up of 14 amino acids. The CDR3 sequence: CASSLKIQASPLHF. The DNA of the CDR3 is TGTGCCAGCAGCCTGAAAATCCAGGCTTCACCCCTCCACTTT.

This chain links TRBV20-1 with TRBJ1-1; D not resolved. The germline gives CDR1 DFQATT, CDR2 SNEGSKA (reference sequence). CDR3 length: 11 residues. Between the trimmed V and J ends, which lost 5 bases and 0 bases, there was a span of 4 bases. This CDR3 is CSASVNTEAFF. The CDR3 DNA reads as TGCAGTGCTTCAGTGAACACTGAAGCTTTCTTT.

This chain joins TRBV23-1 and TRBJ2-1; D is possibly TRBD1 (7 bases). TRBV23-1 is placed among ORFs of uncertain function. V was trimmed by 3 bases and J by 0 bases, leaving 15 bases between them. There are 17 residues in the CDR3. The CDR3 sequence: CASSQGGQISSYNEQFF. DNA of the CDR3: TGCGCCAGCAGTCAGGGGGGACAGATCAGCTCCTACAATGAGCAGTTCTTC.

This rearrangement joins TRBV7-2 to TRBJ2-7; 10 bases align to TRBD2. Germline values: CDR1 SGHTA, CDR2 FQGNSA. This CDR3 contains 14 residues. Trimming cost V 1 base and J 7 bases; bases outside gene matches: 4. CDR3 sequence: CASSLVLAGDEQYF. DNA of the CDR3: TGTGCCAGCAGCTTAGTTCTAGCGGGAGATGAGCAGTACTTC.

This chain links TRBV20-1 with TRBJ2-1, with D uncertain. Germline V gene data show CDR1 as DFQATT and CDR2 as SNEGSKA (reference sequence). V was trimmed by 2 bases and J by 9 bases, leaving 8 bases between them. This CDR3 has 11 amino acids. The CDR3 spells CSARRGVEQFF. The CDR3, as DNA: TGCAGTGCTAGACGTGGGGTTGAGCAGTTCTTC.

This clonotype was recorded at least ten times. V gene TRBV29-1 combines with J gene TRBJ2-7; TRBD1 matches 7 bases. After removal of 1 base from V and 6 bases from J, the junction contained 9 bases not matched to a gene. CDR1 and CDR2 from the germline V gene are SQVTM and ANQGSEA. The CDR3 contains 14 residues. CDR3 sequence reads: CSVEGADREREQYF. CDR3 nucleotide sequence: TGCAGCGTTGAAGGGGCCGACAGGGAGCGCGAGCAGTACTTC.

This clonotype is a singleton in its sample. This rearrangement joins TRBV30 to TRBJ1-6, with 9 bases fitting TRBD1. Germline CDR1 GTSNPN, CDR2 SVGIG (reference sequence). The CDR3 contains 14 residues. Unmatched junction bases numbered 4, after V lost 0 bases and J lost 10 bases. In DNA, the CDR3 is TGTGCCTGGAGTGTAGGGACAGGGCGATCACCCCTCCACTTT. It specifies CAWSVGTGRSPLHF.